This T cell receptor beta chain was observed in a study of T cell responses to AZD1222 COVID-19 vaccine. As for this clone: Its cognate antigen is unknown.

Libraries were prepared by immunoSEQ multiplex PCR; TCRdb keeps only in-frame clonotypes and omits some of them. The sample contains over 20,000 clones, 80% to 90% of which appear only once. Study-wide points: Clonal diversity may have been underestimated in mostly white British donors. In the spike-specific TCR repertoire, nearly half reportedly target unmutated variant regions. Seropositivity was recorded at baseline in only a handful of AZD1222 recipients. Across spike, vaccine-associated CD4 TCRs were found, dominant at 160-218 and 743-854.

CDR3 length: 14 amino acids. J was trimmed by 1 base and V by 4 bases; bases with no gene match: 3. The germline gives CDR1 SQVTM, CDR2 ANQGSEA. The chain joins TRBV29-1 to TRBJ2-3; 9 bases are a match to TRBD1. The sequence came from an adult who received the AZD1222 COVID-19 vaccine. This specimen consisted of peripheral blood, obtained 28 days after the second AZD1222 dose. In nucleotides, the CDR3 is TGCAGCGTTGGATGGACAGGGGGCACAGATACGCAGTATTTT. It yields the protein CSVGWTGGTDTQYF.